This T cell receptor beta chain was sequenced during a study of identical twins. Germline values: CDR1 LGHNA, CDR2 YSLEER. Trimming left V 0 bases short and J 1 base short, with 9 bases between. CDR3 length equals 16 residues. Template switching, a step in the protocol, added a universal primer site, and cDNA carried unique molecular identifiers. TCRdb ran MiXCR on the 5' RACE reads and lists one entry per CDR3 protein. This table holds 500,000 to 600,000 distinct CDR3 sequences, about 20% found once. This clonotype has just a few counts. These data were also filed under a second study, of T cells expressing NK-cell markers. That work adds: Seven of the eight sequenced donors were HCMV-seropositive; one was seronegative. The authors restricted sorting to alpha-beta TCR T cells with an anti-gamma-delta TCR antibody in several experiments. In 5 to 7 donors, dominant CD3+CD56+NKG2C+ clones formed roughly 1.0-7.5% of CD8+ cells.

This sequence originates from a woman between 18 and 29 years old in good health. The sequenced sample was CD4+ T cells sorted from blood. This chain links TRBV4-3 with TRBJ1-4; perhaps TRBD1 as D (5 bases). In DNA, the CDR3 is TGCGCCAGCAGCCAAGAAGGGGAACTAACTAATGAAAAACTGTTTTTT. Its translation is CASSQEGELTNEKLFF.